This note documents a single T cell receptor (beta chain) sequence. This entry belongs to a study of Ad26.COV2.S vaccination and SARS-CoV-2 variants. Study-wide background: Vaccine-arm donor from the placebo-controlled COV1001 Ad26.COV2.S trial. Doses of Ad26.COV2.S were injected into muscle once or twice, 56 days apart.

Repertoires were generated with immunoSEQ multiplex PCR, while TCRdb's copy carries only in-frame clones and drops some. The table shows about 220,000 clones, with 88% occurring only once. CDR1 and CDR2 (germline): SNHLY, FYNNEI. Germline trimming cut 5 bases from V and 5 bases from J; bases unmatched to any gene: 7. The CDR3 has 16 residues. The treatment is: over 15 received Ad26.COV2.S at low or high dose, single or two shots; about 5 received placebo; per-sample allocation not given. The study sampled participants on day 63 after the first vaccine or placebo injection. Vaccine was an Ad26 vector expressing Wuhan-strain SARS-CoV-2 spike.

Sample: peripheral blood, taken in a trial of Ad26.COV2.S vaccine versus placebo. The origin of this receptor is a person aged 18-65 years who received the Ad26.COV2.S COVID-19 vaccine or a placebo. The chain has TRBV2 and TRBJ2-5, with 14 bases lining up with TRBD2. The CDR3 DNA follows: TGTGCCAGCAGTCCGGGACTAGCGGGGGTCCTGGAGACCCAGTACTTC. Its translation: CASSPGLAGVLETQYF.